This entry features one T cell receptor beta chain sequence. What it binds is not known. The data stem from a study of cytomegalovirus exposure and HLA in healthy donors. It was with 60 Vbeta and 13 Jbeta primers that the PCR ran. Profiling relied on immunoSEQ multiplex PCR, and the TCRdb table lists in-frame clones only, not all of them. Found here are 95,000 to 100,000 clones, approximately 78% of them singletons; the top ten hold around 0.76%. The CDR3 consists of 13 residues. Germline V gives CDR1 SGHDT, CDR2 YYEEEE. Trimming stripped 1 base from V and 5 bases from J, with 9 bases between. General study results and limits: Upon later analysis, HLA-associated TCR beta chains proved more clonally expanded than other, equally common chains.

Material for sequencing was PBMCs. The TCR originated in a woman aged 55-70 years in good health and CMV-seronegative. The rearrangement joins TRBV5-6 to TRBJ2-5; no clear D. CDR3 sequence (DNA): TGTGCCAGCAGCTTGAGTGCGAGGGAGACCCAGTACTTC. Translated: CASSLSARETQYF. The whole variable domain, remainder taken from reference TRBV5-6 and TRBJ2-5, is DAGVTQSPTHLIKTRGQQVTLRCSPKSGHDTVSWYQQALGQGPQFIFQYYEEEERQRGNFPDRFSGHQFPNYSSELNVNALLLGDSALYLCASSLSARETQYFGPGTRLLVL.